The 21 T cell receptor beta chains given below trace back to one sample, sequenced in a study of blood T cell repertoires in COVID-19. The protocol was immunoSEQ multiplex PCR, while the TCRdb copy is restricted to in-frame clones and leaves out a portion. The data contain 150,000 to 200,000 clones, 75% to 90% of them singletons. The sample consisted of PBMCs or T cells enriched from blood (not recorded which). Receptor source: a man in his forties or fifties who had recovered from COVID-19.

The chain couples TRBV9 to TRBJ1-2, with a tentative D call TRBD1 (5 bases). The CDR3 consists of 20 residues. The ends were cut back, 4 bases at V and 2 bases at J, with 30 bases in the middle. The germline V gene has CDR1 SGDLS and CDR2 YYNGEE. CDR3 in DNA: TGTGCCAGCAGCACCGGACGGTCCTCCGACCGGTGGGACTCGAACTATGGCTACACCTTC. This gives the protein CASSTGRSSDRWDSNYGYTF.

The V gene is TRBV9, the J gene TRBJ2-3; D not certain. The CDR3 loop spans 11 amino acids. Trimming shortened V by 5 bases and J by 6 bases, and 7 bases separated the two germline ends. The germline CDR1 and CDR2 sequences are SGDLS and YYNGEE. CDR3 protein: CASSESDTQYF. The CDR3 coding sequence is TGTGCCAGCAGTGAGTCGGATACGCAGTATTTT.

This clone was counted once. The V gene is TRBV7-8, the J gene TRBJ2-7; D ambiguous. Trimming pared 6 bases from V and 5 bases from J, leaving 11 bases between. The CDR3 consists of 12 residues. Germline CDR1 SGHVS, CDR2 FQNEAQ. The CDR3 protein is CASSLGPDEQYF. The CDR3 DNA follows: TGTGCCAGCAGTCTAGGCCCCGACGAGCAGTACTTC.

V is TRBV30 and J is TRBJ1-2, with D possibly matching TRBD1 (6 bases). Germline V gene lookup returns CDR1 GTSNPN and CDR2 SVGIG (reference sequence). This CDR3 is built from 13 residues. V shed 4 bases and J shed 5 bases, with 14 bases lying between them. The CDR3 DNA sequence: TGTGCCTGGATGCGGGGGGCATGGTATGGCTACACCTTC. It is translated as CAWMRGAWYGYTF.

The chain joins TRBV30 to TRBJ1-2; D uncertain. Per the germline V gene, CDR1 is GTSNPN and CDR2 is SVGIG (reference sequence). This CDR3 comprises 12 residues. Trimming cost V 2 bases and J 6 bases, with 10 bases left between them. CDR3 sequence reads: CAWSWAPDGYTF. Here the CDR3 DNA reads TGTGCCTGGAGTTGGGCCCCAGATGGCTACACCTTC.

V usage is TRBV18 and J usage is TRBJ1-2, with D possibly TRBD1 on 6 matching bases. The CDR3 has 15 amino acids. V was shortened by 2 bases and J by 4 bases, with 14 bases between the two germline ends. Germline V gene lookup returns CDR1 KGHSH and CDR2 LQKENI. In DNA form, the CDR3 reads TGTGCCAGCTCACCAGGTCACCAGGACAGCTATGGCTACACCTTC. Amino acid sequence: CASSPGHQDSYGYTF.

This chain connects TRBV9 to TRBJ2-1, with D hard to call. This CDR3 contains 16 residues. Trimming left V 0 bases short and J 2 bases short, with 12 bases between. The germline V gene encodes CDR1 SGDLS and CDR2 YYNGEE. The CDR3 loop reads CASSVGSPSTYNEQFF. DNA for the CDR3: TGTGCCAGCAGCGTAGGGAGCCCCTCAACCTACAATGAGCAGTTCTTC.

CDR3 nucleotide sequence: TGTGCCAGCAGTTTGGGGGGGGCGAACACTGAAGCTTTCTTT. Protein product: CASSLGGANTEAFF. V gene TRBV28 combines with J gene TRBJ1-1, with a possible D match to TRBD1 (6 bases). Between the trimmed V and J ends, which lost 3 bases and 1 base, there was a span of 9 bases. From germline, CDR1 is MDHEN and CDR2 SYDVKM. The CDR3 is made up of 14 amino acids.

CDR3 amino acids: CASSRRQGYEQYF. The CDR3 DNA is TGTGCCAGCAGCCGGAGACAGGGGTACGAGCAGTACTTC. This chain links TRBV7-3 with TRBJ2-7; TRBD1 matches at 8 bases. Germline trimming cut 5 bases from V and 4 bases from J; bases unmatched to any gene: 4. The germline V gene has CDR1 SGHTA and CDR2 FQGTGA. The CDR3 spans 13 residues.

CDR3 nucleotide sequence: TGTGCCAGTAGTATAGGGCGACTAGCGGGAGGCACAGATACGCAGTATTTT. Encoded protein: CASSIGRLAGGTDTQYF. The V gene is TRBV19, the J gene TRBJ2-3; 12 bases match TRBD2. Germline V gives CDR1 LNHDA, CDR2 SQIVND (reference sequence). V was clipped by 1 base and J by 1 base; unmatched bases: 3. This CDR3 comprises 17 residues.

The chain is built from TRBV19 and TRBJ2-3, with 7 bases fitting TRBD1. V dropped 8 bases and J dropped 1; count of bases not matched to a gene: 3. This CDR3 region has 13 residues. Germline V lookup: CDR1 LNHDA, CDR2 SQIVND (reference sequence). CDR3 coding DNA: TGTGCCAGTTCCGGACAGGGCACAGATACGCAGTATTTT. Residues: CASSGQGTDTQYF.

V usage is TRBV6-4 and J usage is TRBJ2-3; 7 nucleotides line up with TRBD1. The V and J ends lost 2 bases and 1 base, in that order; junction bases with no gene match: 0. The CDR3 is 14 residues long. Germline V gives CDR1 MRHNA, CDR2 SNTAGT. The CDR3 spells CASSDTGGTDTQYF. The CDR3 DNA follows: TGTGCCAGCAGTGACACAGGGGGCACAGATACGCAGTATTTT.

CDR3 sequence reads: CASSLDSGENTIYF. DNA for the CDR3: TGCGCCAGCAGCTTGGACTCGGGGGAAAACACCATATATTTT. The rearrangement uses TRBV5-1 and TRBJ1-3; TRBD1 might be the D (5 bases). The CDR3 runs 14 residues. Trimming cost V 0 bases and J 6 bases, with 10 bases left between them. Germline CDR1 reads SGHRS; CDR2 reads YFSETQ.

Here the CDR3 reads CASSQDQGRGYGYTF. The CDR3 DNA reads as TGCGCCAGCAGCCAAGACCAGGGTAGGGGCTATGGCTACACCTTC. The genes are TRBV4-1 and TRBJ1-2; D might be TRBD1 (5 bases). Germline assignment: CDR1 MGHRA and CDR2 YSYEKL. The CDR3 contains 15 residues. V lost 0 bases, J lost 4 bases, and 12 bases lay in between.

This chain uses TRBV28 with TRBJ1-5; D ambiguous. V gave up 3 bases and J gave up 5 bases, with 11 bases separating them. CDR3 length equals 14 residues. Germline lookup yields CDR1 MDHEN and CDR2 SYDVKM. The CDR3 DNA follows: TGTGCCAGCAGTTTCCCGGGGAATCATCAGCCCCAGCATTTT. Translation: CASSFPGNHQPQHF. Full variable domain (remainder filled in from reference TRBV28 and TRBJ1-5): DVKVTQSSRYLVKRTGEKVFLECVQDMDHENMFWYRQDPGLGLRLIYFSYDVKMKEKGDIPEGYSVSREKKERFSLILESASTNQTSMYLCASSFPGNHQPQHFGDGTRLSIL.

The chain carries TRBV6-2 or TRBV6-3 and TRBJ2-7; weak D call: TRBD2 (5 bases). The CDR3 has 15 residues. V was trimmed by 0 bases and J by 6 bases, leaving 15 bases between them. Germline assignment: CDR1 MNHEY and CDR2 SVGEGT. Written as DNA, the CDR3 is TGTGCCAGCAGTTACTCGAGGCTAGCTCCCCTCGAGCAGTACTTC. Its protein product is CASSYSRLAPLEQYF.

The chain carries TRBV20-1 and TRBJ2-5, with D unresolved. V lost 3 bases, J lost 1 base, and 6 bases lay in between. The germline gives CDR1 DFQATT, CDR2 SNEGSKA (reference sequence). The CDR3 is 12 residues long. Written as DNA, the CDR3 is TGCAGTGCTAGTAGCCTCCAAGAGACCCAGTACTTC. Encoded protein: CSASSLQETQYF.

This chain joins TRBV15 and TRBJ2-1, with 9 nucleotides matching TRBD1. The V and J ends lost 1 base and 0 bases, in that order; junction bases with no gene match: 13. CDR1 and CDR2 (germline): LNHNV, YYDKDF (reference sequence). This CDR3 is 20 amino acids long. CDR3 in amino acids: CATSRAGAQGAGSSYNEQFF. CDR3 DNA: TGTGCCACCAGCAGAGCCGGGGCACAGGGGGCCGGTAGCTCCTACAATGAGCAGTTCTTC.

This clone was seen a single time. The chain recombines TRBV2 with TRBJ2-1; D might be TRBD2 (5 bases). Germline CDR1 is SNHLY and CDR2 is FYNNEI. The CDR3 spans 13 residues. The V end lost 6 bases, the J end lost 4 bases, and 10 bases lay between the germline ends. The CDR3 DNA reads TGTGCCAGCAGCTCGGACTGGTACAATGAGCAGTTCTTC. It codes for CASSSDWYNEQFF. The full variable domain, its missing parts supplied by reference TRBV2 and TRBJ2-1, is EPEVTQTPSHQVTQMGQEVILRCVPISNHLYFYWYRQILGQKVEFLVSFYNNEISEKSEIFDDQFSVERPDGSNFTLKIRSTKLEDSAMYFCASSSDWYNEQFFGPGTRLTVL.

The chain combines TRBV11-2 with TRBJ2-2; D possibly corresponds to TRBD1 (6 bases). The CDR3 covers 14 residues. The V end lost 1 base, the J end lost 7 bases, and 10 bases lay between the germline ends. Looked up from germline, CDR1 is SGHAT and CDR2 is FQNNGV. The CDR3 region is CASSLATGIGELFF. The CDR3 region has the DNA TGTGCCAGCAGCTTAGCCACAGGGATCGGGGAGCTGTTTTTT.

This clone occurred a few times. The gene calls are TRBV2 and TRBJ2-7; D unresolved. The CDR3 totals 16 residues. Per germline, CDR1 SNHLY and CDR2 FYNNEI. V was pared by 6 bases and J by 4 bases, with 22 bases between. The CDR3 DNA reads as TGTGCCAGCAGACCGAGGTTCAGACGTGTCGAATACGAGCAGTACTTC. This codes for CASRPRFRRVEYEQYF. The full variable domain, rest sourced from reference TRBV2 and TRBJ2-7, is EPEVTQTPSHQVTQMGQEVILRCVPISNHLYFYWYRQILGQKVEFLVSFYNNEISEKSEIFDDQFSVERPDGSNFTLKIRSTKLEDSAMYFCASRPRFRRVEYEQYFGPGTRLTVT.